The 5 T cell receptor beta chains presented below share a single source sample, sequenced in a study of PD-1 blockade in classical Hodgkin lymphoma. Each patient experienced a relapse that followed autologous stem cell transplantation, and brentuximab vedotin exposure varied. Sequencing used immunoSEQ multiplex PCR; TCRdb keeps in-frame clones, though not all of them. The data hold roughly 8,000 clones, with around 84% observed a single time. Material: peripheral blood mononuclear cells (PBMCs), obtained at baseline. Receptors originate from a human donor with classical Hodgkin lymphoma.

The chain carries TRBV5-5 and TRBJ2-1; 11 bases agree with TRBD1. Trimming removed 4 bases from V and 7 bases from J; junction bases left unmatched: 7. The germline V gene encodes CDR1 SGHKS and CDR2 YYEKEE (reference sequence). The CDR3 spans 15 residues. The DNA for the CDR3 is TGTGCCAGCAGCGCAACCGGGACAGGGGGAAATGAGCAGTTCTTC. The encoded protein is CASSATGTGGNEQFF.

This chain joins TRBV9 and TRBJ2-1; 7 bases line up with TRBD1. Per germline, CDR1 SGDLS and CDR2 YYNGEE. The CDR3 runs to 15 residues. Unmatched junction bases numbered 4, after V lost 3 bases and J lost 1 base. CDR3 coding DNA: TGTGCCAGCAGCGCGCAGGGGGAGTCCTACAATGAGCAGTTCTTC. Its protein is CASSAQGESYNEQFF.

The V call is TRBV2, the J call TRBJ2-7; D possibly corresponds to TRBD1 (7 bases). Germline loops: CDR1 SNHLY, CDR2 FYNNEI. Trimming pared 8 bases from V and 7 bases from J, leaving 18 bases between. The CDR3 runs 13 residues. CDR3 in amino acids: CASGDRVAGEQYF. DNA for the CDR3: TGTGCCAGCGGAGACAGGGTTGCGGGAGAGCAGTACTTC.

This chain links TRBV27 with TRBJ2-7, with TRBD2 identical over 11 bases. The CDR3 totals 18 residues. The V gene end was trimmed by 6 bases and the J gene end by 5 bases; junction bases not matched to a gene: 18. The germline gives CDR1 MNHEY, CDR2 SMNVEV (reference sequence). DNA of the CDR3: TGTGCCAGCAGCCTAAGACTAGCGGGAAAAAAAGTTGTTGACGAGCAGTACTTC. This sequence encodes CASSLRLAGKKVVDEQYF.

This chain connects TRBV19 to TRBJ1-5, with a weak D call TRBD1 (6 bases). The CDR3 loop spans 15 amino acids. Trimming took off 5 bases at V and 3 bases at J, with 14 bases between the two ends. Per the germline V gene, CDR1 is LNHDA and CDR2 is SQIVND (reference sequence). The CDR3 nucleotides read TGTGCCAGTAGTGGGGGCGGGGGGGTCAATCAGCCCCAGCATTTT. Its translation: CASSGGGGVNQPQHF.